This T cell receptor beta chain was retrieved from a study of T-cell memory formation after mild COVID-19. There are 13 residues in the CDR3. The V gene end was trimmed by 5 bases and the J gene end by 7 bases; junction bases not matched to a gene: 5. Germline V gene sequence: CDR1 SNHLY, CDR2 FYNNEI. MiXCR, run by TCRdb on the 5' RACE reads, gives a single entry per CDR3 protein. The sample has 400,000 to 500,000 distinct CDR3 sequences; 20% are singletons. Findings and caveats of the study: Day 37-peaking second-wave clones had unconfirmed SARS-CoV-2 specificity.

This clonotype has a handful of counts. No antigen is known for it. The sequence derives from an adult woman who had mild COVID-19 (a few samples of this study predate the infection). Cell type and time point are not known. The sample was PBMCs or a T cell subset sorted from them (not recorded which). This chain joins TRBV2 and TRBJ1-2; 9 nucleotides line up with TRBD1. In DNA form, the CDR3 reads TGTGCCAGCAGTCAGGTGACAGGGGGTGGCTACACCTTC. Translating it yields CASSQVTGGGYTF.